The rows below give T cell receptor beta chains drawn from one sample of a study of identifying expanded T cells in peripheral blood. Sequencing was performed with immunoSEQ multiplex PCR; in TCRdb, only in-frame clones are kept and a portion is missing. The table includes 70,000 to 100,000 clones, around 85% detected once. Sequencing was carried out using blood. These TCRs come from a person between 18 and 75 years old in good health. The CDR3 runs from the conserved cysteine through the conserved F or W. A D gene is named only where the DNA matches it firmly. Rows may omit the clone size; those that give it use once, few, many or a size class.

clone size | J gene | D gene | V gene | CDR3 DNA | CDR3 protein
few | TRBJ1-1 | TRBD1 | TRBV14 | TGTGCCAGTTCGGGACAGATGAACACTGAAGCTTTCTTT | CASSGQMNTEAFF
- | TRBJ2-7 | TRBD1 | TRBV19 | TGTGCCAGTAGTGCACCGGGACAGTCCTACGAGCAGTACTTC | CASSAPGQSYEQYF
- | TRBJ2-4 | - | TRBV29-1 | TGCAGCGTTGCGGCTGCGGCCAAAAACATTCAGTACTTC | CSVAAAAKNIQYF
- | TRBJ2-1 | - | TRBV5-4 | TGTGCCAGCAGCTGGAGGCCAGGAGGCGACAATGAGCAGTTCTTC | CASSWRPGGDNEQFF
- | TRBJ2-7 | - | TRBV6-1 | TGTGCCAGCAGTGAAACCCAAAGAACTCGGCCCTACGAGCAGTACTTC | CASSETQRTRPYEQYF
- | TRBJ1-1 | TRBD1 | TRBV19 | TGTGCCAGTAGTGGACAGGGACCCGGGGTGACTGAAGCTTTCTTT | CASSGQGPGVTEAFF
- | TRBJ1-5 | - | TRBV4-3 | TGCGCCAGCAGCCAAGAATTACGGAATCAGCCCCAGCATTTT | CASSQELRNQPQHF
- | TRBJ1-2 | - | TRBV10-1 | TGCGCCAGCAGTTTAATTTCCGGTCACCTTGGGGGGTTGACGGTTCTCTATGGCTACACCTTC | CASSLISGHLGGLTVLYGYTF
once | TRBJ1-1 | - | TRBV18 | TGTGCCAGCTTCTCAACGGCTGAAGCTTTCTTT | CASFSTAEAFF
few | TRBJ1-6 | - | TRBV6-5 | TGTGCCAGCAGTTTCGGGGTTTCGAATTCACCCCTCCACTTT | CASSFGVSNSPLHF